One T cell receptor (beta chain) is described in this entry. The antigen it recognizes is unknown. Per-base quality was not reported, and no clone a single base away is much larger than it. The CDR1 and CDR2 encoded by the germline V gene are SGHRS and YFSETQ. V is trimmed back by 6 bases and J by 5 bases, and the junction contains 8 bases that no gene match accounts for. The cysteine opens and the phenylalanine closes a CDR3 of 14 amino acids. Just CDR3 DNA is preserved here, 42 bases in frame from base 1. Blood bank volunteers in Maryland, USA served as the healthy controls. For unsorted PBMC libraries, 2 million PBMCs were used after storage in RNAlater at -80 degrees C until RNA extraction. PBMCs were separated from peripheral blood using Ficoll-Hypaque density gradient centrifugation and then cryopreserved in liquid nitrogen. The sample originates from a study of neurological immune-mediated disorders (dated 2019 in TCRdb). At the level of the whole study: Peripheral blood TCR-beta repertoires from HTLV-I-associated myelopathy (HAM/TSP) patients, multiple sclerosis patients and healthy controls were compared by UMI-based sequencing. The cohort was made up of approximately 71 subjects, consisting of about 15 HAM/TSP patients, around 35 multiple sclerosis patients and around 20 healthy controls. The 106 TCR-beta libraries covered PBMC samples along with longitudinal samples, technical triplicates, and paired sorted CD4+ and CD8+ T-cell subsets. General findings and caveats noted by the study authors: The highest TCR clonal expansion was observed in HAM/TSP patients, whereas the lowest was observed in MS patients, even when compared with healthy controls. Across subjects, expanded clones never shared an identical CDR3 amino acid sequence, which suggests that the TCR-beta repertoires in every group were private.

cDNA was synthesized by template-switch 5'RACE using a primer carrying a 10-nucleotide random unique molecular identifier by which each TCR transcript was tagged. Over 200 million TCR-beta sequences, covering 15-18 subjects, were produced in each sequencing run. The RNeasy kit was used to extract total RNA. Using the KAPA Real-time Library Amplification kit, TCR-beta VDJ regions were amplified with primers for the TCR constant region and the 5'RACE anchor. Sample indexes and Illumina adaptors were added in a first PCR, and a second PCR then increased library yield. After Ampure bead purification, the roughly 650 bp TCR product was size-selected on a 2% E-gel SizeSelection system. Before pooling, library quality was checked on a Bioanalyzer, concentration was measured with Qubit, and libraries were quantified with the Kapa Library Quantification kit. Paired-end 2 x 150 bp sequencing of the libraries was performed on an Illumina HiSeq 2500. To increase sequence diversity, about 25-31% phiX was spiked into each library pool. The source study handled its data this way. Quality-filtered reads were processed with the UMI-based MiGEC pipeline, which removed over 75% of raw TCR sequences during error correction. VDJ genes were aligned to IMGT germline references, and clonotypes were defined by unique CDR3 amino acid sequence plus V-J genes. Clonal expansion, Shannon diversity and CDR3 relatedness were evaluated with VDJtools (CalcPairwiseDistances, ClusterSamples), while phylogenetic trees were built in CLCbio workbench. Clones with at least 8 unique UMIs were defined as expanded, with this threshold being based on coefficient-of-variation modelling across technical triplicates. TCRdb took the public reads, trimmed them with fastp at Q25, ran MiXCR for clone calling and kept in-frame beta chains. CDR3 protein sequences are deduplicated, and each keeps its most common genes and DNA. The V and J calls here are based on TCRdb, not the publication. The sample contains about 30,000 distinct CDR3 sequences, around 14% of them found a single time. The ten largest clones capture 25% to 35% of the sample.

The receptor's source is a man aged 70-80 years in good health. The chain uses TRBV5-1 and TRBJ1-1; 9 central nucleotides agree with TRBD1. The sample was PBMCs. The DNA reads as follows: TGCGCCAGCAACTCGGGACAGGGATGGACTGAAGCTTTCTTT. Its protein reads: CASNSGQGWTEAFF.